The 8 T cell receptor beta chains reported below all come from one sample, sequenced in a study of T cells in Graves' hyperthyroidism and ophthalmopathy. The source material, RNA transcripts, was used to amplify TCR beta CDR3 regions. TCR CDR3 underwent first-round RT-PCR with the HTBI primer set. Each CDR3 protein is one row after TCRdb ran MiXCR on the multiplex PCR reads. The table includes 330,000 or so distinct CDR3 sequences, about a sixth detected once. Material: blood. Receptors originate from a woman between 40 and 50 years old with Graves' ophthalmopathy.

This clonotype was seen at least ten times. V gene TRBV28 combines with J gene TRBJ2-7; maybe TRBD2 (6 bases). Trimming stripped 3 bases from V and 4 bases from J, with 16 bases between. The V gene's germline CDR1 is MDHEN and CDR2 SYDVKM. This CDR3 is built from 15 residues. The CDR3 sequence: CASSFIGGVGYEQYF. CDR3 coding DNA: TGTGCCAGCAGTTTTATCGGAGGGGTTGGGTACGAGCAGTACTTC.

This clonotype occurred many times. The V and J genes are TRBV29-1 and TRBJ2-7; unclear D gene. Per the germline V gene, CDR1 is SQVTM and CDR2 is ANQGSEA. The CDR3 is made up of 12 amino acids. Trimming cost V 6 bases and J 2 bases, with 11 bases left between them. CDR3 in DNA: TGCAGCGTAAAGACGGTTACCTACGAGCAGTACTTC. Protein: CSVKTVTYEQYF.

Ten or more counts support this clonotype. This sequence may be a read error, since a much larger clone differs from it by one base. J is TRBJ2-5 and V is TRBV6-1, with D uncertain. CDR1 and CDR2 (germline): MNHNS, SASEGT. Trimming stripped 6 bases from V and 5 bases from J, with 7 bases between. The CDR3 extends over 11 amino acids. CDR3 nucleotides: TGTGCCAGCAGCCCCATGGAGACCCAGTACTTC. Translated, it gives CASSPMETQYF.

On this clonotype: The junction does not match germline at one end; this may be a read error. CDR3 sequence (DNA): TGTGTCAGCAGTGAAGAGGGGGGCCTGAACTATGGCTACACCTTC. Protein product: CVSSEEGGLNYGYTF. The J gene is TRBJ1-2, the V gene TRBV6-1; D perhaps matches TRBD1 (6 bases). There are 15 residues in the CDR3. CDR1 and CDR2 (germline): MNHNS, SASEGT.

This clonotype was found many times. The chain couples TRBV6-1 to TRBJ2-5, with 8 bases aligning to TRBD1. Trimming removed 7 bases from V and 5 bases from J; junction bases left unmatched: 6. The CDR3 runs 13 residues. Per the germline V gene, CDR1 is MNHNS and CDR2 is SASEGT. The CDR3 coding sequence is TGTGCCAGCAATGCCAGGGGGCAGGAGACCCAGTACTTC. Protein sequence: CASNARGQETQYF.

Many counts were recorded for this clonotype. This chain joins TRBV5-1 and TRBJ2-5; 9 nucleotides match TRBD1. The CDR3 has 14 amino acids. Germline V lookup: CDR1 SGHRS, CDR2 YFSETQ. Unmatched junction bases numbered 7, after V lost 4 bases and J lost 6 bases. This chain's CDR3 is CASSGGQGLQTQYF. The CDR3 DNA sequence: TGCGCCAGCAGCGGGGGACAGGGTTTGCAGACCCAGTACTTC.

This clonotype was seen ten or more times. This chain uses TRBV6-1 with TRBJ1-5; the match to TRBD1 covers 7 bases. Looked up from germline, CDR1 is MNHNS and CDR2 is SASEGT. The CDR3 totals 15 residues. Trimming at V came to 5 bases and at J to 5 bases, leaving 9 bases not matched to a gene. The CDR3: CASSRTGVRDQPQHF. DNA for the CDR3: TGTGCCAGCAGTAGAACAGGGGTGAGAGATCAGCCCCAGCATTTT.

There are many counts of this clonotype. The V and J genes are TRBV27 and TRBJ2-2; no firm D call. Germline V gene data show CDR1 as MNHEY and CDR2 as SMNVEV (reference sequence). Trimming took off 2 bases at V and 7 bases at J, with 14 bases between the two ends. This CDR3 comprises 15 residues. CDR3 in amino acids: CASSLGLRRGGELFF. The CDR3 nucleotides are TGTGCCAGCAGTTTAGGGCTAAGGAGAGGCGGGGAGCTGTTTTTT.